This TCR beta chain was obtained from a study of response to subunit inactivated influenza vaccine. Findings of the study overall: Authors suggested each seasonal flu vaccination may recruit only limited numbers of new T cells.

MiXCR was run by TCRdb on the RT-PCR reads, yielding one entry per CDR3 protein. The table has 450,000 to 500,000 distinct CDR3 sequences, approximately 11% seen once. Germline V gene lookup returns CDR1 SGHAT and CDR2 FQNNGV. This CDR3 is built from 13 residues. V was clipped by 5 bases and J by 7 bases, with 15 bases between them. This clonotype came up many times. Its antigen is unidentified. The chain joins TRBV11-2 to TRBJ2-7, with a possible D match to TRBD1 (7 bases). The receptor comes from a man in his forties or fifties who received an inactivated influenza vaccine. The specimen was PBMCs from blood, collected 35 to 45 days after vaccination. This CDR3 is CASSLDRAGEQYF. In nucleotides, the CDR3 is TGTGCCAGCAGCCTCGACAGGGCGGGGGAGCAGTACTTC.